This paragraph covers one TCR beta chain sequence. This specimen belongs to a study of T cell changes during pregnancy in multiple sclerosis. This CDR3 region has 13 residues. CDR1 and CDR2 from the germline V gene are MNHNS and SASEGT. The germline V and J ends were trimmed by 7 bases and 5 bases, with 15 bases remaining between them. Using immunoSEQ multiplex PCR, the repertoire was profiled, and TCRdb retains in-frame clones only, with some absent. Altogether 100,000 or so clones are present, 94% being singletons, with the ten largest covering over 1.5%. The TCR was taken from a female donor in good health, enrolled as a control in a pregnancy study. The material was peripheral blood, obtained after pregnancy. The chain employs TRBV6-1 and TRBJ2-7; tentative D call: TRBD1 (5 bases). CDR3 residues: CASKGNFLNEQYF. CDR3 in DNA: TGTGCCAGCAAGGGGAACTTCCTGAACGAGCAGTACTTC.